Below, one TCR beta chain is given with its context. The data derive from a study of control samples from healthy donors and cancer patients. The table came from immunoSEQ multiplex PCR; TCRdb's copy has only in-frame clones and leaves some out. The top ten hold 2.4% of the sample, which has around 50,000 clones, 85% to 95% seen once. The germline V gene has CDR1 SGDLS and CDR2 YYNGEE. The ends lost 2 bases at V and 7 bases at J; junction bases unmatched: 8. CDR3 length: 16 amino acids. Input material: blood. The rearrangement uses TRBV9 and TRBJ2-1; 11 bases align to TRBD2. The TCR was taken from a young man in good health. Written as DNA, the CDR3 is TGTGCCAGCAGCGTTTGGGCTAGCGGGAGGTTTAATGAGCAGTTCTTC. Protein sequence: CASSVWASGRFNEQFF.